This T cell receptor (beta chain) was sequenced for a study of PD-1 blockade in classical Hodgkin lymphoma. Background on the study: Patients were administered nivolumab (3 mg/kg intravenously) every 2 weeks. Overall study results and limits: Compared with healthy donors, newly diagnosed patients reportedly showed lower baseline TCR diversity. Although disease activity or prior therapy may be involved, causes of the repertoire differences remain undefined. By C4D1 there was a significant rise in CD4+ TCR diversity but not in CD8+ TCR diversity.

CDR3 length: 14 residues. Unmatched junction bases numbered 4, after V lost 4 bases and J lost 1 base. Germline-derived CDR1 and CDR2 are SEHNR and FQNEAQ (reference sequence). Notes on this clone: The target antigen is unknown.

Here immunoSEQ multiplex PCR was the method, and the copy in TCRdb shows in-frame clones only, minus some. This sample carries roughly 100,000 clones, around four fifths of them seen once, and the ten largest clones take over 7.5%. The time point here: cycle 4 day 1 (C4D1), after more than 5 weeks of nivolumab. Exposure to brentuximab vedotin varied, and each patient had relapsed following autologous stem cell transplantation. The sequencing here drew on peripheral blood mononuclear cells (PBMCs), taken before the fourth cycle of nivolumab. The V call is TRBV7-9, the J call TRBJ2-7; 7 bases are shared with TRBD1. This clonotype originated in a human donor with classical Hodgkin lymphoma. The CDR3 DNA is TGTGCCAGCAGCTGGACAGGCCCTTCCTACGAGCAGTACTTC. Translating it yields CASSWTGPSYEQYF.